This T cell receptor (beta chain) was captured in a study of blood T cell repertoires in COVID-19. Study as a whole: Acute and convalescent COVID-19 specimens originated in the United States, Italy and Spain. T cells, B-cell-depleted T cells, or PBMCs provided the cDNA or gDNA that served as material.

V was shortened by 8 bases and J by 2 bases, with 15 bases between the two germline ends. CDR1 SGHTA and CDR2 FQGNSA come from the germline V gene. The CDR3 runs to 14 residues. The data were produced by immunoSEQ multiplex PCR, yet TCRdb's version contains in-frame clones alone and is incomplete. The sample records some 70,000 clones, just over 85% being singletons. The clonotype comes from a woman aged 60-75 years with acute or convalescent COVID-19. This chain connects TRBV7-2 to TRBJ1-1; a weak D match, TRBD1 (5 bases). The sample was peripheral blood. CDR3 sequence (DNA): TGTGCCAGCGGTTCGGGACTTTCCAACACTGAAGCTTTCTTT. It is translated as CASGSGLSNTEAFF. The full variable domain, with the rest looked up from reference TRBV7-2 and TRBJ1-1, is GAGVSQSPSNKVTEKGKDVELRCDPISGHTALYWYRQSLGQGLEFLIYFQGNSAPDKSGLPSDRFSAERTGGSVSTLTIQRTQQEDSAVYLCASGSGLSNTEAFFGQGTRLTVV.